The 21 T cell receptor beta chains given below trace back to one sample, sequenced in a study of blood T cell repertoires in COVID-19 (TCRdb year 2020). Library creation used the immunoSEQ multiplex PCR assay. TCRdb stores this immuneACCESS table with in-frame sequences only. Part of the clones is absent; in the studies checked, under half of the shortfall reflects unresolved V genes, and no reason is known for the rest. The sample table records 380,000 or so clones; around 84% of these occur just once. 1.1% of the sample goes to the ten largest clones. Sample: peripheral blood. The source is a human donor with acute or convalescent COVID-19. The donor label of this sample is uncertain.

This clone was counted between two and nine times. Other DNA sequences in this specimen translate into the identical CDR3. This chain uses TRBV12-3 or TRBV12-4 with TRBJ2-7, with no clear D. Trimming took off 3 bases at V and 4 bases at J, with 7 bases between the two ends. The CDR3 is 12 amino acids. CDR3 in amino acids: CASSLSGYEQYF. The CDR3 coding sequence is TGTGCCAGCAGTTTGTCCGGTTACGAGCAGTACTTC.

This clone showed up just a few times. Different DNA sequences within this sample yield the same CDR3. CDR3 region: CAISDGDYGYTF. The CDR3 DNA reads TGTGCCATCAGTGACGGGGACTATGGCTACACCTTC. The chain uses TRBV10-3 and TRBJ1-2; the D is unclear. This CDR3 is 12 amino acids long. V lost 3 bases and J lost 3, with 5 bases in between. CDR1 and CDR2 from the germline V gene are ENHRY and SYGVKD.

The genes are TRBV7-9 and TRBJ1-6, with D possibly being TRBD1 (5 bases). Germline V lookup: CDR1 SEHNR, CDR2 FQNEAQ (reference sequence). The CDR3 is 14 residues long. V shed 4 bases and J shed 4 bases, with 8 bases lying between them. CDR3 region: CASSSDRYNSPLHF. The CDR3 DNA sequence: TGTGCCAGCAGCTCTGACAGATATAATTCACCCCTCCACTTT.

CDR3 DNA sequence: TGTGCCAGCAGCTTTAGCAGGGGGAACACTGAAGCTTTCTTT. It yields the protein CASSFSRGNTEAFF. V and J are TRBV7-2 and TRBJ1-1; D is possibly TRBD1 (6 bases). Germline V gene lookup returns CDR1 SGHTA and CDR2 FQGNSA. The CDR3 is 14 amino acids. With 3 bases removed from V and 1 base from J, the gap between germline ends came to 9 bases.

This clone was recorded a few times. The chain carries TRBV7-6 and TRBJ2-1; possibly TRBD1 for D (6 bases). The germline V gene encodes CDR1 SGHVS and CDR2 FNYEAQ. V gave up 2 bases and J gave up 5 bases, with 13 bases separating them. The CDR3 runs to 15 residues. This CDR3 reads CASSLNEGVHNEQFF. For the CDR3, the DNA is TGTGCCAGCAGCTTAAATGAGGGGGTCCACAATGAGCAGTTCTTC.

A few counts support this clone. The chain couples TRBV5-1 to TRBJ2-7; possible D gene TRBD1, 6 bases. CDR1 SGHRS and CDR2 YFSETQ come from the germline V gene. Trimming left V 6 bases short and J 6 bases short, with 10 bases between. This CDR3 comprises 11 residues. The CDR3 DNA reads TGCGCCAGCACCACAGGGACCGAGCAGTACTTC. This codes for CASTTGTEQYF.

This chain links TRBV5-6 with TRBJ2-1, with D possibly being TRBD2 (6 bases). The V gene's germline CDR1 is SGHDT and CDR2 YYEEEE. With 4 bases removed from V and 0 bases from J, the gap between germline ends came to 11 bases. There are 15 residues in the CDR3. CDR3 in amino acids: CASSKGLPSYNEQFF. The DNA for the CDR3 is TGTGCCAGCAGCAAGGGACTGCCCTCCTACAATGAGCAGTTCTTC. Full variable domain (outside the CDR3, taken from reference TRBV5-6 and TRBJ2-1): DAGVTQSPTHLIKTRGQQVTLRCSPKSGHDTVSWYQQALGQGPQFIFQYYEEEERQRGNFPDRFSGHQFPNYSSELNVNALLLGDSALYLCASSKGLPSYNEQFFGPGTRLTVL.

As to this clone: The sample has other DNA sequences that encode this CDR3 too. This rearrangement joins TRBV5-1 to TRBJ2-1; TRBD2 matches at 12 bases. Germline V gene data show CDR1 as SGHRS and CDR2 as YFSETQ. V shed 2 bases, J shed 6 bases, and the junction held 3 bases outside the gene matches. The CDR3 length is 15 residues. The chain's CDR3 is CASSLVTSGGNEQFF. In DNA, the CDR3 is TGCGCCAGCAGCTTAGTGACTAGCGGGGGCAATGAGCAGTTCTTC. The full variable domain, completed using reference TRBV5-1 and TRBJ2-1, is KAGVTQTPRYLIKTRGQQVTLSCSPISGHRSVSWYQQTPGQGLQFLFEYFSETQRNKGNFPGRFSGRQFSNSRSEMNVSTLELGDSALYLCASSLVTSGGNEQFFGPGTRLTVL.

V is TRBV19 and J is TRBJ1-1, with 7 positions matching TRBD1. V lost 3 bases, J lost 4 bases, and 5 bases stayed unmatched. Germline V gene sequence: CDR1 LNHDA, CDR2 SQIVND (reference sequence). The CDR3 sequence is 14 residues long. Here the CDR3 DNA reads TGTGCCAGTAGTATTAGTAGGGACAGCACTGAAGCTTTCTTT. Its protein is CASSISRDSTEAFF.

This clone was seen a handful of times. V gene TRBV7-9 combines with J gene TRBJ2-7, with TRBD1 matching 7 bases. CDR3 length: 14 amino acids. Looked up from germline, CDR1 is SEHNR and CDR2 is FQNEAQ (reference sequence). The V gene end was trimmed by 3 bases and the J gene end by 6 bases; junction bases not matched to a gene: 8. This chain's CDR3 is CASSLTGMFTEQYF. CDR3 coding DNA: TGTGCCAGCAGCTTGACAGGGATGTTCACCGAGCAGTACTTC.

The V gene is TRBV3-1 (or the pseudogene TRBV3-2), the J gene TRBJ1-1; unclear D gene. The V gene's germline CDR1 is LGHDT and CDR2 YNNKEL (reference sequence). The V gene lost 4 bases and the J gene lost 3 bases, with 15 bases spanning the gap. This CDR3 spans 15 amino acids. The CDR3 spells CASSPNRVLDTEAFF. CDR3 nucleotides: TGTGCCAGCAGCCCTAACCGGGTATTGGACACTGAAGCTTTCTTT.

This chain uses TRBV7-9 with TRBJ1-4, with no clear D. Trimming left V 9 bases short and J 8 bases short, with 16 bases between. Germline V CDR1 and CDR2: SEHNR, FQNEAQ (reference sequence). The CDR3 consists of 13 residues. The CDR3: CASGGTGFEKLFF. DNA for the CDR3: TGTGCCAGTGGCGGAACGGGATTCGAAAAACTGTTTTTT.

The chain recombines TRBV27 with TRBJ1-1; a weak D match, TRBD1 (6 bases). V was clipped by 2 bases and J by 8 bases, with 15 bases between them. Germline values: CDR1 MNHEY, CDR2 SMNVEV (reference sequence). This CDR3 region has 14 residues. The CDR3 here is CASSLQQGSLEAFF. CDR3 sequence (DNA): TGTGCCAGCAGTTTACAACAGGGCAGCCTAGAAGCTTTCTTT.

This clone occurred a few times. This chain uses TRBV7-9 with TRBJ2-4; the D gene is possibly TRBD2 (6 bases). CDR3 size: 14 residues. V gave up 4 bases and J gave up 0 bases, with 7 bases separating them. Germline V gives CDR1 SEHNR, CDR2 FQNEAQ (reference sequence). In DNA form, the CDR3 reads TGTGCCAGCAGCTCGGGACTAGCCAAAAACATTCAGTACTTC. Its translation: CASSSGLAKNIQYF.

The V and J genes are TRBV29-1 and TRBJ1-1; D may be TRBD1 (5 bases). This CDR3 is 12 amino acids long. V was clipped by 6 bases and J by 4 bases, with 12 bases between them. The germline V gene encodes CDR1 SQVTM and CDR2 ANQGSEA. The CDR3 DNA sequence: TGCAGCGTAGGGGTCAGACTCACTGAAGCTTTCTTT. Its translation: CSVGVRLTEAFF.

The chain joins TRBV5-1 to TRBJ1-2; D not certain. Germline V lookup: CDR1 SGHRS, CDR2 YFSETQ. Trimming cost V 1 base and J 9 bases, with 25 bases left between them. The CDR3 covers 17 residues. This CDR3 reads CASSLQIVGAGLDSYTF. Written as DNA, the CDR3 is TGCGCCAGCAGCTTGCAAATAGTCGGCGCAGGCCTTGATAGCTACACCTTC.

The V gene is TRBV27, the J gene TRBJ2-7, with D tentatively TRBD1 (6 bases). V lost 6 bases, J lost 6 bases, and 18 bases lay in between. This CDR3 spans 14 amino acids. Germline CDR1 reads MNHEY; CDR2 reads SMNVEV (reference sequence). The chain's CDR3 is CASSPEGSGVEQYF. Here the CDR3 DNA reads TGTGCCAGCAGCCCCGAGGGGTCAGGGGTCGAGCAGTACTTC.

In its sample, this clone was seen a few times. This chain connects TRBV6-5 to TRBJ1-5; a weak D match, TRBD1 (6 bases). Between the trimmed V and J ends, which lost 6 bases and 6 bases, there was a span of 9 bases. Per the germline V gene, CDR1 is MNHEY and CDR2 is SVGAGI. The CDR3 runs to 12 residues. The DNA for the CDR3 is TGTGCCAGCAGCCAGGGGCTTCAGCCCCAGCATTTT. It translates to CASSQGLQPQHF.

This clone was counted only a few times. The rearrangement joins TRBV19 to TRBJ1-2; a possible D gene is TRBD1 (5 bases). Germline CDR1 reads LNHDA; CDR2 reads SQIVND (reference sequence). The CDR3 has 16 amino acids. V lost 4 bases and J lost 3, with 18 bases in between. The CDR3 sequence: CASSKGAQRFDYGYTF. Written as DNA, the CDR3 is TGTGCCAGTAGTAAAGGGGCACAGAGGTTCGACTATGGCTACACCTTC.

This chain joins TRBV20-1 and TRBJ2-7; 8 nucleotides agree with TRBD1. This CDR3 contains 11 residues. The V gene end was trimmed by 2 bases and the J gene end by 10 bases; junction bases not matched to a gene: 4. Germline values: CDR1 DFQATT, CDR2 SNEGSKA (reference sequence). CDR3 protein: CSARRQGTQYF. The CDR3 DNA reads TGCAGTGCTAGACGACAGGGGACTCAGTACTTC.

This clone was counted between two and nine times. V and J are TRBV27 and TRBJ1-1; 8 nucleotides line up with TRBD1. The CDR3 length is 15 residues. The germline V gene encodes CDR1 MNHEY and CDR2 SMNVEV (reference sequence). J gave up 6 bases and V 5 bases, and 11 bases lay outside the gene matches. For the CDR3, the DNA is TGTGCCAGCAGTCCCAGGGGGCGCGGTGTCTCTGAAGCTTTCTTT. Translated, it gives CASSPRGRGVSEAFF.